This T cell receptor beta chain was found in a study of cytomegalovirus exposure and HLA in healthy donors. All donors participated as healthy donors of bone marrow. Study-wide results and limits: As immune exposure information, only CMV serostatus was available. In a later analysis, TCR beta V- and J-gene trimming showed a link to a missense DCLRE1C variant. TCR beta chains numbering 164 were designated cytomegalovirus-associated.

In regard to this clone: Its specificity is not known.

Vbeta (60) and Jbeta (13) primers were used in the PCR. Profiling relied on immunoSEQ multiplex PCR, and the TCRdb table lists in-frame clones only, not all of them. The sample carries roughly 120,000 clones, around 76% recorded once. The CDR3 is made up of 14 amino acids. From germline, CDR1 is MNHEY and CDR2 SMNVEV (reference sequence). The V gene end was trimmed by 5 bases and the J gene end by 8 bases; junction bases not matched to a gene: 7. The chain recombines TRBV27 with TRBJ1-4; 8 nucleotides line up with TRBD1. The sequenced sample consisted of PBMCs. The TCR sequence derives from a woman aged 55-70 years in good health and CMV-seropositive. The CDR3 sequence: CASSPGQVYEKLFF. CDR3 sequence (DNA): TGTGCCAGCAGTCCGGGACAGGTATACGAAAAACTGTTTTTT.